Sequencing of this T cell receptor beta chain was carried out in a study of blood T cell repertoires in COVID-19 (dated by TCRdb to 2019 to 2021). Concerning the study at large: Samples from collaborators originated in the United States, Italy and Spain and spanned both the acute and convalescent phases of COVID-19. The samples were drawn from the first 160 participants of the ongoing ImmuneRACE study and from some 1,300 subjects provided by 6 global collaborators. Subjects who had been exposed to COVID-19, were actively infected with it, or had recovered from it provided the deeply sampled blood TCRbeta repertoires that made up the dataset. A freely available public database, intended as a resource for researchers studying the immune response to SARS-CoV-2, is where the repertoires were released. Where available, HLA class I and class II types were taken from metadata supplied by the sample provider and were not determined by assay-based typing. The material from the prospective study consisted of cDNA or gDNA derived from T cells, B-cell-depleted T cells, or PBMCs. Sample metadata almost always included a de-identified subject ID, COVID-19 status, age in years and sex. Study-wide conclusions, independent of this receptor: Clinical and demographic metadata were provided uncurated, with the amount varying by source and participant.

Notes on this clone: Its binding antigen is unknown. No per-base quality is available; no much larger clone lies one base away.

TCRbeta CDR3 regions were amplified from genomic DNA by means of the immunoSEQ Assay, a bias-controlled multiplex PCR. Regarding the original processing steps: Within the assay, amplification of reference gene primers was used to estimate how many nucleated cells each sample contained. Sequence reads were collapsed and filtered to measure the absolute abundance of every unique TCRbeta CDR3 rearrangement. For each sample, productive Simpson clonality was calculated as the square root of Simpson's diversity index over productive rearrangements. In its TCRdb copy, this immuneACCESS table keeps in-frame sequences only and misses some clones. Where compared with another copy, unresolved V genes explain less than half of these, and the others have no known cause. V and J calls and clone size are given by that table; D and trimming were obtained from the DNA. Counted in this sample were 200,000 to 250,000 clones; around 84% of them appeared once. The ten largest account for 5% to 6.5% of the sample.

The cysteine opens and the phenylalanine closes a CDR3 of 15 amino acids. Solely the CDR3 DNA is kept, with 45 bases framed from the first base. From a lookup of the germline V gene (reference sequence), CDR1 and CDR2 are GTSNPN and SVGIG. Deletion took 6 bases off V and 0 bases off J, with a span of 17 bases between the germline ends. Another Seattle source contributed samples from volunteer blood donors who had recovered from COVID-19. Collaborating institutions collected whole blood in K2EDTA tubes following their own protocols. For TCRbeta analysis, collaborators shipped samples as frozen whole blood, isolated PBMCs, or DNA extracted from either of those sample types.

The V gene is TRBV30 and the J gene is TRBJ1-1; TRBD1 is perhaps the D gene, given 6 matching bases. The specimen sequenced was peripheral blood. The TCR sequence derives from a woman aged 60-70 years who had recovered from COVID-19. CDR3 sequence: CACDSGTPMNTEAFF. The nucleotide sequence is TGTGCCTGCGATTCCGGGACACCGATGAACACTGAAGCTTTCTTT.